Many counts were recorded for the clone carrying this T cell receptor beta chain. Its antigen is not known. The study amplified the TCR beta CDR3 region from genomic DNA. This amplification was carried out by two rounds of multiplex PCR. It was primers specific to each TRBV and TRBJ gene that first-round PCR used. A single record per CDR3 protein comes from TCRdb applying MiXCR to the multiplex PCR reads. This table has fewer than 40,000 distinct CDR3 sequences, around 34% appearing once. Deletions cut 1 base from V and 3 bases from J, with 12 bases between. The CDR3 is 15 amino acids. This record belongs to a study of prognosis after radiotherapy for stage I lung cancer. Study as a whole: It was SBRT that served as radiotherapy, in 3 to 5 fractions with a biologically effective dose of at least 100 Gy. Notes on the study in general: In the expanded TCR clones, tumor specificity was not determined.

This chain uses TRBV12-3 or TRBV12-4 with TRBJ1-1; a possible D gene is TRBD1 (5 bases). The sample consisted of PBMCs, taken before or after stereotactic body radiation therapy (not recorded which). The receptor was isolated from a donor at least 50 years old with non-small cell lung cancer. The CDR3 spells CASSLGNRFYTEAFF. The CDR3 DNA sequence: TGTGCCAGCAGTTTAGGAAACAGGTTCTACACTGAAGCTTTCTTT.